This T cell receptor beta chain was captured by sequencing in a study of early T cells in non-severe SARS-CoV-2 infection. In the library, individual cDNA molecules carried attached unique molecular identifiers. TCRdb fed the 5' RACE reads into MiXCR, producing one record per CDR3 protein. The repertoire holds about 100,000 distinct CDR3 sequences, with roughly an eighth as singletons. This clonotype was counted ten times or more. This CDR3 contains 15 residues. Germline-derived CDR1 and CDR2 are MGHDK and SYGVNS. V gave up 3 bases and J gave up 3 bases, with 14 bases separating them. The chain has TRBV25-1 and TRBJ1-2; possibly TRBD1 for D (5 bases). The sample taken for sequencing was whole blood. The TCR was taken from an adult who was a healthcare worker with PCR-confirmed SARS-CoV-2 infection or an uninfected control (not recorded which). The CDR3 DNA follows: TGTGCCAGCAGTGAGACGGGACTTGGGGACTATGGCTACACCTTC. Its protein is CASSETGLGDYGYTF.